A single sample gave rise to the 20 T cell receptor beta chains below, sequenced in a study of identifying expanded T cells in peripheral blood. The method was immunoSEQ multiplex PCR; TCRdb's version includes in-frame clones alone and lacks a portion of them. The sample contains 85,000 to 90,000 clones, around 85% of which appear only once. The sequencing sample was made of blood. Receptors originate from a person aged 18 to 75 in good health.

The CDR3 sequence: CASSIYRGQGDYGYTF. CDR3 nucleotides: TGTGCCAGTAGTATCTATCGAGGGCAGGGCGACTATGGCTACACCTTC. The chain links TRBV19 to TRBJ1-2, with D maybe TRBD1 (5 bases). The germline V gene encodes CDR1 LNHDA and CDR2 SQIVND (reference sequence). This CDR3 contains 16 residues. The ends were cut back, 3 bases at V and 3 bases at J, with 17 bases in the middle.

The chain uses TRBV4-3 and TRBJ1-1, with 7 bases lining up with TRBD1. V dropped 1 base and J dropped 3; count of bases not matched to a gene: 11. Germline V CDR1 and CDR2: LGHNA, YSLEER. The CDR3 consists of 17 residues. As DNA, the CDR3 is TGCGCCAGCAGCCAAGGACAGGGACGGTTTCTCCACACTGAAGCTTTCTTT. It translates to CASSQGQGRFLHTEAFF.

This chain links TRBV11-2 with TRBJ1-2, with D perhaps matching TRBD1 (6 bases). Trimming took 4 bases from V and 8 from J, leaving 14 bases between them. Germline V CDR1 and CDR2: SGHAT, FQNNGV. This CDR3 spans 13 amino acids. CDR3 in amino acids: CASSSWGPEGYTF. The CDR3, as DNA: TGTGCCAGCAGCTCGTGGGGGCCTGAGGGCTACACCTTC.

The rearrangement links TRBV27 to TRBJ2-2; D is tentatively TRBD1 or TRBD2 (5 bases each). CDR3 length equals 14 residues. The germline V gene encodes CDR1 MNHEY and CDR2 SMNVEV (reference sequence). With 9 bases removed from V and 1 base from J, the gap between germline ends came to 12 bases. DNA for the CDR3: TGTGCCAGTAGGGACGTTTGGAACACCGGGGAGCTGTTTTTT. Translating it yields CASRDVWNTGELFF.

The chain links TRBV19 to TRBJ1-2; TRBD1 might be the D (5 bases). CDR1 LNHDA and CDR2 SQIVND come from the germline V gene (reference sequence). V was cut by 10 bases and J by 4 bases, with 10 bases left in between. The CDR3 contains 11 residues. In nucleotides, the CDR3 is TGTGCCACTTGGGACGGCTATGGCTACACCTTC. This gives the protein CATWDGYGYTF. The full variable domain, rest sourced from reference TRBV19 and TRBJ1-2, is DGGITQSPKYLFRKEGQNVTLSCEQNLNHDAMYWYRQDPGQGLRLIYYSQIVNDFQKGDIAEGYSVSREKKESFPLTVTSAQKNPTAFYLCATWDGYGYTFGSGTRLTVV.

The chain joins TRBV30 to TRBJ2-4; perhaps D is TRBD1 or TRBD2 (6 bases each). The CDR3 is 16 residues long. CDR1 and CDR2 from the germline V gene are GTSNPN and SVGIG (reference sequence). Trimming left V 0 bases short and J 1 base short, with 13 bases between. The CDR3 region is CAWSVRRGLAKNIQYF. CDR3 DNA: TGTGCCTGGAGTGTAAGGAGGGGGTTGGCCAAAAACATTCAGTACTTC. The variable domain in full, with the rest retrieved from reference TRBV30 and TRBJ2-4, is SQTIHQWPATLVQPVGSPLSLECTVEGTSNPNLYWYRQAAGRGLQLLFYSVGIGQISSEVPQNLSASRPQDRQFILSSKKLLLSDSGFYLCAWSVRRGLAKNIQYFGAGTRLSVL.

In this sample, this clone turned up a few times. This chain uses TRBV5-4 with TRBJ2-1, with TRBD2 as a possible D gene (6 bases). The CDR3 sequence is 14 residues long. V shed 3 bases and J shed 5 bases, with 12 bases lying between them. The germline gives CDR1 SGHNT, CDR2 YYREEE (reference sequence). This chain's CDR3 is CASSWRDRDNEQFF. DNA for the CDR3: TGTGCCAGCAGCTGGCGGGACCGAGACAATGAGCAGTTCTTC.

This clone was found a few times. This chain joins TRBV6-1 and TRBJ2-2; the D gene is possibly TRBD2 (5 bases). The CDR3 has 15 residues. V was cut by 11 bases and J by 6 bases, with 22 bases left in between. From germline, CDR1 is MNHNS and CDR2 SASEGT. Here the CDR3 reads CAGSWELQSAGELFF. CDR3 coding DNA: TGTGCCGGCTCTTGGGAGCTTCAAAGTGCCGGGGAGCTGTTTTTT.

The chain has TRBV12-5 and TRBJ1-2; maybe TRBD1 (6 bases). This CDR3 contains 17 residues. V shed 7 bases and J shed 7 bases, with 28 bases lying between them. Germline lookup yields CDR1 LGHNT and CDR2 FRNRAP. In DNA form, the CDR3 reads TGTGCTAGTGCTATCCAACAGGGACTGCCCAACCGTGGTGGCTACACCTTC. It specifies CASAIQQGLPNRGGYTF.

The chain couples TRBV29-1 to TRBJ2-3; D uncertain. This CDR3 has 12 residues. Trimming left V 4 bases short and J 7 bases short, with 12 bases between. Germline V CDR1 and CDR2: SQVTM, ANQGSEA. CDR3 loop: CSVGNSDNTQYF. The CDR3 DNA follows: TGCAGCGTTGGGAATAGTGACAATACGCAGTATTTT.

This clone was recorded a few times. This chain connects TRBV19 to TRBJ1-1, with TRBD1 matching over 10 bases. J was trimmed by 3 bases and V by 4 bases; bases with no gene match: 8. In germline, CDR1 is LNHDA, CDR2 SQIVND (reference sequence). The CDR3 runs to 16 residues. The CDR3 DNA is TGTGCCAGTAGTACCCACGACAGGGGGCGAGACACTGAAGCTTTCTTT. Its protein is CASSTHDRGRDTEAFF.

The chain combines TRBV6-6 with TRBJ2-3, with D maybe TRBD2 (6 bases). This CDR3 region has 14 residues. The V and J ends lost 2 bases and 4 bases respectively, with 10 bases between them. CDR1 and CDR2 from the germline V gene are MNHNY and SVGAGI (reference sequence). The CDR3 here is CASSYARGADTQYF. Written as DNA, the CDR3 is TGTGCCAGCAGTTACGCGCGGGGCGCAGATACGCAGTATTTT.

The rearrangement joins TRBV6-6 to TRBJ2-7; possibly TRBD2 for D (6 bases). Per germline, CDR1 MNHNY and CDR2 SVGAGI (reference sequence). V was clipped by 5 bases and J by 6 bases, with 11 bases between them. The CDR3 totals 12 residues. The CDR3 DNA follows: TGTGCCAGCAGTATAGGAGGGGCCGAGCAGTACTTC. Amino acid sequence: CASSIGGAEQYF.

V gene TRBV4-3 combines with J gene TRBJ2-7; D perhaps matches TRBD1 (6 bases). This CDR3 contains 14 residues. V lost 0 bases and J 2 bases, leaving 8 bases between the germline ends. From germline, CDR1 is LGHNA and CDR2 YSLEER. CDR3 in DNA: TGCGCCAGCAGCCAAGATGAGGGGGCCTACGAGCAGTACTTC. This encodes CASSQDEGAYEQYF.

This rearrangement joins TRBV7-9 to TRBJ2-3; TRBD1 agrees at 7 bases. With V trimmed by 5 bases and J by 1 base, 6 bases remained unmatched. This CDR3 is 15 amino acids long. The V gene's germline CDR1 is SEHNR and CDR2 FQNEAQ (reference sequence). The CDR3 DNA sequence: TGTGCCAGCAGCCGTCGACAGGGAGGCACAGATACGCAGTATTTT. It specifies CASSRRQGGTDTQYF.

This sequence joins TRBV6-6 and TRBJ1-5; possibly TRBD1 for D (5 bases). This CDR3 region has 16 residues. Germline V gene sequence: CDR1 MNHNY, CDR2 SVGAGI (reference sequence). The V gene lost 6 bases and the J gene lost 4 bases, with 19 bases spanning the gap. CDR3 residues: CASSRVRPSGNQPQHF. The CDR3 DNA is TGTGCCAGCAGCAGGGTGAGGCCTTCGGGGAATCAGCCCCAGCATTTT.

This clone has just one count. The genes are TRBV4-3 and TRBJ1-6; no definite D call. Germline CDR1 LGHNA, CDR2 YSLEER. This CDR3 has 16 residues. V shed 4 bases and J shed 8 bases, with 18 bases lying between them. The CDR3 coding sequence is TGCGCCAGCAGCCTCCAGACCCCGTTGGAGGATTCACCCCTCCACTTT. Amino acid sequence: CASSLQTPLEDSPLHF.

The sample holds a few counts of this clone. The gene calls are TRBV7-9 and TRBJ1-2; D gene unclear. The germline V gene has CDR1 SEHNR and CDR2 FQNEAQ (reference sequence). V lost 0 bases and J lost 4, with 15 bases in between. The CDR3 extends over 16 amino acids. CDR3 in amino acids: CASSLARQRRFYGYTF. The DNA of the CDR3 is TGTGCCAGCAGCTTAGCGAGACAAAGGCGGTTCTATGGCTACACCTTC.

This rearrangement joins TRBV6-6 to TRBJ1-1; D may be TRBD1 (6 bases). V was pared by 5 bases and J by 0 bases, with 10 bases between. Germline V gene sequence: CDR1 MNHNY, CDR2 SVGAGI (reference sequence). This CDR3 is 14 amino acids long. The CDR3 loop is CASSLDRMNTEAFF. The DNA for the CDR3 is TGTGCCAGCAGTCTCGACAGGATGAACACTGAAGCTTTCTTT.

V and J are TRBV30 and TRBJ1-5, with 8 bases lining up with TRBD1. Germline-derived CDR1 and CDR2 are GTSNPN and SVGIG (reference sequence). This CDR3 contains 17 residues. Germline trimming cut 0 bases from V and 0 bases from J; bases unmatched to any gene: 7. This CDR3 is CAWSVARGPYSNQPQHF. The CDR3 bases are TGTGCCTGGAGTGTGGCCAGGGGGCCGTATAGCAATCAGCCCCAGCATTTT.